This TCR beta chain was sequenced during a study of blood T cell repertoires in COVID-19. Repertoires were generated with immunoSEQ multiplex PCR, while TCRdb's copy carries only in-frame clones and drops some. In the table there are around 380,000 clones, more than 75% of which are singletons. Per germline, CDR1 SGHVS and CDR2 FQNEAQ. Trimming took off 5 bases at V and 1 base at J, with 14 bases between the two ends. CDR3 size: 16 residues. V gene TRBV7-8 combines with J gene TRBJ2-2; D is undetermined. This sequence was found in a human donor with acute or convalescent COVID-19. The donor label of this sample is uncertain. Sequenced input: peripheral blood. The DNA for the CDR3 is TGTGCCAGCAGCCCATCCAATCGAGGGAACACCGGGGAGCTGTTTTTT. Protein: CASSPSNRGNTGELFF.